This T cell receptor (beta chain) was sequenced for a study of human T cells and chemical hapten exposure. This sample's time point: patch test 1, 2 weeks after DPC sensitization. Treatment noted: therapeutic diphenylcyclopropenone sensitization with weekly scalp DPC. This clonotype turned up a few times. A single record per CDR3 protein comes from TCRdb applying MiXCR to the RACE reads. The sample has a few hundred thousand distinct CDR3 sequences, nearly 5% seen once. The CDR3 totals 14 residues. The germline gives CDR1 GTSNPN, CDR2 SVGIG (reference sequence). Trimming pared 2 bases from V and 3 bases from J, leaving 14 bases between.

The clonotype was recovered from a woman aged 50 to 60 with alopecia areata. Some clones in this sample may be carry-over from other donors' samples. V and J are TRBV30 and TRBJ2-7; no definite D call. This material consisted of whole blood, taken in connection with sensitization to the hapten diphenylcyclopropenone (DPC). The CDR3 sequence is CAWSSGRTFYEQYF. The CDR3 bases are TGTGCCTGGAGTTCCGGGCGGACCTTCTACGAGCAGTACTTC.